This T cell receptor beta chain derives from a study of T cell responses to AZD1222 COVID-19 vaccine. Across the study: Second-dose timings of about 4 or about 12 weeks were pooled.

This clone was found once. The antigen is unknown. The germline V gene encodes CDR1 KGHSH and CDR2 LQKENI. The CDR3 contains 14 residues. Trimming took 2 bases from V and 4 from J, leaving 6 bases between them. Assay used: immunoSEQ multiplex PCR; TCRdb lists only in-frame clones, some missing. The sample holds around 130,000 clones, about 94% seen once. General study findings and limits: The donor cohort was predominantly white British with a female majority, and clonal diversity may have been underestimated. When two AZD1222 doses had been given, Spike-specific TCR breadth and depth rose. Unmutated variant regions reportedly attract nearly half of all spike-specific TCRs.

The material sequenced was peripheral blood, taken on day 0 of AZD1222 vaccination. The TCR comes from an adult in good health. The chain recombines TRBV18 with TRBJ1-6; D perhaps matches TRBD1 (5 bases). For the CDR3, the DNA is TGTGCCAGCTCACCAAAGGGGTATAATTCACCCCTCCACTTT. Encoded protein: CASSPKGYNSPLHF. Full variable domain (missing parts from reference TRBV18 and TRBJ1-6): NAGVMQNPRHLVRRRGQEARLRCSPMKGHSHVYWYRQLPEEGLKFMVYLQKENIIDESGMPKERFSAEFPKEGPSILRIQQVVRGDSAAYFCASSPKGYNSPLHFGNGTRLTVT.